This TCR beta chain was recovered during a study of CD8+CD57+ T cells in acquired aplastic anemia. Study as a whole: Each DNA sample taken from sorted CD4+ and CD8+ cells came to 3 to 4 ug on average. Regarding the study as a whole: Approximately 28 CD8+ CDR3 sequences were shared between patients and controls. Researchers reported that CD8+ Simpson's diversity was not significantly different in patients versus controls.

With termini counted, the CDR3 has 9 amino acids. CDR1 is SGHTA, CDR2 FQGTGA, per germline. A word on this clonotype: Its target is unknown. The conserved closing phenylalanine or tryptophan is absent in this CDR3, likely reflecting a read error. The limits of the CDR3 on the DNA are not certain, so only TCRdb's listed CDR3 is given.

According to the study, genomic DNA was the template for TCR beta VDJ and CDR3 profiling. TCRdb re-analysed the reads in MiXCR, keeping a single row per CDR3 protein. The sample yields some 280,000 distinct CDR3 sequences, 55% to 60% seen once. The J gene is TRBJ1-3, the V gene TRBV7-3; TRBD1, the D gene given by the table, was not confirmed from the DNA. The material sequenced was sorted CD4+, CD8+, or CD8+CD57+ T cells (not recorded which) from PBMCs. The receptor was isolated from a human donor with severe aplastic anemia or a healthy control (not recorded which). The CDR3: CASSRGDWT.